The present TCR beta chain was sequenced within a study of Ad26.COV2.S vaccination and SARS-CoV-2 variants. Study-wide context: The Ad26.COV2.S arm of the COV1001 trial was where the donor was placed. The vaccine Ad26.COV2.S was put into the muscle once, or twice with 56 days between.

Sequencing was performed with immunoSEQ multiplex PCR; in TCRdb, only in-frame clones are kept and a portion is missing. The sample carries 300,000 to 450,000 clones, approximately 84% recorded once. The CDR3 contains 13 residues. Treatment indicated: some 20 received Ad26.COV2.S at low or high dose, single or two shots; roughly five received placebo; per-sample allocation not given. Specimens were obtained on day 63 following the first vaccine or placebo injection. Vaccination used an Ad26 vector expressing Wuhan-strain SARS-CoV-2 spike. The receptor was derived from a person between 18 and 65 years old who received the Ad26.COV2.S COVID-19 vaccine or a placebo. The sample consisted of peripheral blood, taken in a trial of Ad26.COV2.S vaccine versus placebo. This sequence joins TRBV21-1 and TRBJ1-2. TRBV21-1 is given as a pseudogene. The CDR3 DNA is TGTGCCAGCAGCAATGATGCCGGGGTTGGCTACACCTTC. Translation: CASSNDAGVGYTF.